Listed below are T cell receptor beta chains from one sample, sequenced in a study of blood T cells in healthy people across ages. TCRdb reprocessed the 5' RACE reads with MiXCR, giving one entry per CDR3 protein. The data show about 640,000 distinct CDR3 sequences, about 30% seen once. Material for sequencing was blood. Receptors originate from a woman over 75 in good health. Each CDR3 is given with its conserved first and last residue. A D gene is named only where the DNA matches it firmly. Size is stated for part of the rows, as once, few or many counts, or as a class when the clone is expanded.

D gene: .
J gene: TRBJ2-7
V gene: TRBV10-3
clone size: many
CDR3 protein: CAISAMANYEQYF
CDR3 DNA: TGTGCCATCAGTGCCATGGCCAACTACGAGCAGTACTTC

D gene: TRBD1
J gene: TRBJ2-1
V gene: TRBV10-3
clone size: many
CDR3 protein: CAIRPPGGAYNEQFF
CDR3 DNA: TGTGCCATCCGACCCCCAGGGGGCGCCTACAATGAGCAGTTCTTC

D gene: .
J gene: TRBJ1-5
V gene: TRBV20-1
clone size: many
CDR3 protein: CSARPSGSVQPQHF
CDR3 DNA: TGCAGTGCTAGACCTTCAGGGTCCGTGCAGCCCCAGCATTTT

D gene: .
J gene: TRBJ1-1
V gene: TRBV28
clone size: .
CDR3 protein: CASSLPPGTNTEAFF
CDR3 DNA: TGTGCCAGCAGCTTGCCCCCCGGGACCAACACTGAAGCTTTCTTT

D gene: TRBD1
J gene: TRBJ2-7
V gene: TRBV7-9
clone size: many
CDR3 protein: CASSLAPDRAVFGDEQYF
CDR3 DNA: TGTGCCAGCAGCTTAGCCCCGGACAGGGCAGTTTTCGGCGACGAGCAGTACTTC

D gene: .
J gene: TRBJ1-1
V gene: TRBV2
clone size: .
CDR3 protein: CASSNDRNTEAFF
CDR3 DNA: TGTGCCAGCAGCAACGACAGGAACACTGAAGCTTTCTTT

D gene: .
J gene: TRBJ2-4
V gene: TRBV20-1
clone size: many
CDR3 protein: CSASDPLGQNIQYF
CDR3 DNA: TGCAGTGCTAGTGACCCATTGGGCCAAAACATTCAGTACTTC

D gene: TRBD1
J gene: TRBJ1-6
V gene: TRBV20-1
clone size: .
CDR3 protein: CSAKGDREFSPLHF
CDR3 DNA: TGCAGTGCTAAGGGGGACAGGGAGTTTTCACCCCTCCACTTT

D gene: .
J gene: TRBJ1-1
V gene: TRBV20-1
clone size: .
CDR3 protein: CSAPWATRDTEAFF
CDR3 DNA: TGCAGTGCTCCCTGGGCCACAAGGGACACTGAAGCTTTCTTT

D gene: TRBD1
J gene: TRBJ2-1
V gene: TRBV30
clone size: few
CDR3 protein: CAWRPTGGGSYNEQFF
CDR3 DNA: TGTGCCTGGAGACCGACAGGGGGGGGGTCCTACAATGAGCAGTTCTTC

D gene: .
J gene: TRBJ1-5
V gene: TRBV6-1
clone size: .
CDR3 protein: CASSEERQLYSNQPQHF
CDR3 DNA: TGTGCCAGCAGTGAAGAACGGCAGCTGTATAGCAATCAGCCCCAGCATTTT

D gene: .
J gene: TRBJ2-7
V gene: TRBV3-1
clone size: .
CDR3 protein: CASGRQSSYEQYF
CDR3 DNA: TGTGCCAGCGGACGGCAGAGCTCCTACGAGCAGTACTTC

D gene: .
J gene: TRBJ2-5
V gene: TRBV3-1
clone size: .
CDR3 protein: CASSQDLSHNGQYF
CDR3 DNA: TGTGCCAGCAGCCAAGATCTGAGCCACAATGGGCAGTACTTC

D gene: .
J gene: TRBJ2-7
V gene: TRBV6-6
clone size: many
CDR3 protein: CASSSTGPISYEQYF
CDR3 DNA: TGTGCCAGCAGTTCGACAGGCCCGATCTCCTACGAGCAGTACTTC

D gene: .
J gene: TRBJ2-2
V gene: TRBV5-1
clone size: .
CDR3 protein: CASASEAGELFF
CDR3 DNA: TGCGCCAGCGCCTCCGAAGCCGGGGAGCTGTTTTTT

D gene: .
J gene: TRBJ1-1
V gene: TRBV27
clone size: .
CDR3 protein: CASSLSRANVPFF
CDR3 DNA: TGTGCCAGCAGTTTATCCAGGGCTAACGTTCCTTTCTTT

D gene: TRBD1
J gene: TRBJ2-6
V gene: TRBV9
clone size: .
CDR3 protein: CASSVEAGGGSGANVLTF
CDR3 DNA: TGTGCCAGCAGCGTAGAAGCAGGGGGCGGATCTGGGGCCAACGTCCTGACTTTC

D gene: .
J gene: TRBJ1-2
V gene: TRBV5-8
clone size: .
CDR3 protein: CASSPYRASGYTF
CDR3 DNA: TGTGCCAGCAGCCCATACAGGGCCTCTGGCTACACCTTC

D gene: TRBD1
J gene: TRBJ2-7
V gene: TRBV19
clone size: .
CDR3 protein: CASNHRGTGVYEQYF
CDR3 DNA: TGTGCCAGTAATCACCGCGGGACAGGGGTCTACGAGCAGTACTTC

D gene: .
J gene: TRBJ1-1
V gene: TRBV5-5
clone size: .
CDR3 protein: CASSLGVQGQTEAFF
CDR3 DNA: TGTGCCAGCAGCTTAGGCGTGCAGGGGCAAACTGAAGCTTTCTTT

D gene: .
J gene: TRBJ2-3
V gene: TRBV5-1
clone size: many
CDR3 protein: CASSLDVTDTQYF
CDR3 DNA: TGCGCCAGCAGCTTGGATGTCACAGATACGCAGTATTTT

D gene: .
J gene: TRBJ2-7
V gene: TRBV3-1
clone size: .
CDR3 protein: CASSQGSWGGGSSYEQYF
CDR3 DNA: TGTGCCAGCAGCCAAGGGTCGTGGGGAGGAGGATCCTCCTACGAGCAGTACTTC

D gene: TRBD1
J gene: TRBJ1-1
V gene: TRBV12-3/TRBV12-4
clone size: .
CDR3 protein: CASRKWGQRNTEAFF
CDR3 DNA: TGTGCCAGCAGGAAATGGGGACAGAGGAACACTGAAGCTTTCTTT

D gene: TRBD2
J gene: TRBJ2-3
V gene: TRBV7-9
clone size: many
CDR3 protein: CASSLSGGAETTQYF
CDR3 DNA: TGTGCCAGCAGCTTAAGCGGGGGGGCAGAGACTACGCAGTATTTT

D gene: TRBD2
J gene: TRBJ2-7
V gene: TRBV5-1
clone size: .
CDR3 protein: CASSLTPGRELPYEQYF
CDR3 DNA: TGCGCCAGCAGCTTGACCCCCGGGAGGGAACTACCCTACGAGCAGTACTTC

D gene: .
J gene: TRBJ1-3
V gene: TRBV30
clone size: .
CDR3 protein: CAWSEGISGNTIYF
CDR3 DNA: TGTGCCTGGAGTGAGGGCATCTCTGGAAACACCATATATTTT

D gene: TRBD2
J gene: TRBJ2-5
V gene: TRBV6-2/TRBV6-3
clone size: many
CDR3 protein: CASTDQRGVRETQYF
CDR3 DNA: TGTGCCAGCACCGATCAGCGGGGGGTGCGAGAGACCCAGTACTTC

D gene: .
J gene: TRBJ2-7
V gene: TRBV6-2/TRBV6-3
clone size: .
CDR3 protein: CTSSWASYEQYF
CDR3 DNA: TGCACCAGCAGTTGGGCCTCCTACGAGCAGTACTTC

D gene: TRBD2
J gene: TRBJ2-2
V gene: TRBV20-1
clone size: few
CDR3 protein: CSASLAGFNTGELFF
CDR3 DNA: TGCAGTGCTAGCCTAGCGGGATTCAACACCGGGGAGCTGTTTTTT

D gene: .
J gene: TRBJ1-3
V gene: TRBV5-6
clone size: .
CDR3 protein: CASSLATRSGNTIYF
CDR3 DNA: TGTGCCAGCAGCTTGGCCACTCGCTCTGGAAACACCATATATTTT

D gene: TRBD1
J gene: TRBJ1-2
V gene: TRBV28
clone size: .
CDR3 protein: CASSLLGTEVNYGYTF
CDR3 DNA: TGTGCCAGCAGTTTGCTGGGGACAGAAGTTAACTATGGCTACACCTTC

D gene: .
J gene: TRBJ1-1
V gene: TRBV4-2
clone size: .
CDR3 protein: CASSQDIWGRENTEAFF
CDR3 DNA: TGTGCCAGCAGCCAAGATATCTGGGGCAGGGAGAACACTGAAGCTTTCTTT

D gene: .
J gene: TRBJ2-1
V gene: TRBV6-5
clone size: .
CDR3 protein: CATGLPGHHLNEQFF
CDR3 DNA: TGTGCCACCGGACTCCCGGGACATCACCTTAATGAGCAGTTCTTC

D gene: TRBD2
J gene: TRBJ2-1
V gene: TRBV3-1
clone size: .
CDR3 protein: CASSQTSGGRGWFF
CDR3 DNA: TGTGCCAGCAGCCAGACTAGCGGGGGCCGCGGATGGTTCTTC